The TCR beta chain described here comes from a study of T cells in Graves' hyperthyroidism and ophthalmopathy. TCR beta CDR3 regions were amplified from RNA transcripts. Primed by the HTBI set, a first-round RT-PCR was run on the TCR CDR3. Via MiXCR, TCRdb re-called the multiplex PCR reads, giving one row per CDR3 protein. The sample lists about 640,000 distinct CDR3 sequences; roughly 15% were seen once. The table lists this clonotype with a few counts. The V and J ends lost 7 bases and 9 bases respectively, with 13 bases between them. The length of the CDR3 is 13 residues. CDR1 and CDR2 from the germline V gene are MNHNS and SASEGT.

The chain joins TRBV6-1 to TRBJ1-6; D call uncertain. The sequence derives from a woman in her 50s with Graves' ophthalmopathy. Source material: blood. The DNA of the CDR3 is TGTGCCAGCATCCCGAAGCGGAGTTCACCCCTCCACTTT. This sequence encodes CASIPKRSSPLHF.